The entry below describes one T cell receptor beta chain. What it binds is not known. Time point: week 23, last vaccination. Doses comprised 300 ug of mutant IDH1 20-mer peptide each, plus topical imiquimod. These data belong to a study of a mutant IDH1 vaccine in newly diagnosed glioma. Germline V gene sequence: CDR1 SGHNT, CDR2 YYREEE (reference sequence). V lost 4 bases to trimming and J lost 2 bases, with 8 bases between them. The CDR3 length is 13 residues. Measured with immunoSEQ multiplex PCR; TCRdb has only the in-frame clones, and not every one. The repertoire holds around 30,000 clones, with around 80% as singletons.

This specimen consisted of PBMCs, obtained from a glioma patient whose treatment included an IDH1 peptide vaccine. This sequence was found in a woman aged 18 to 35 with glioma. This chain uses TRBV5-4 with TRBJ2-3; D unresolved. The CDR3 loop is CASSPTTTDTQYF. CDR3 nucleotide sequence: TGTGCCAGCAGCCCAACCACCACAGATACGCAGTATTTT.